The entry below gives a single T cell receptor (beta chain) sequence along with its context. Its specificity is unknown. The entry originates in a study of T cells in localized non-small cell lung cancer. Study results and limitations: Among blood samples, higher T cell density accompanied longer overall survival. Of the tissues analyzed, uninvolved adjacent lung showed maximal T cell clonality, greater than tumor. Because only a single region of the tumor was sequenced, heterogeneity remains possible. Adjacent lung had a median roughly 50 of the 100 largest tumor clones.

Trimming pared 2 bases from V and 9 bases from J, leaving 11 bases between. CDR1 and CDR2 (germline): MNHEY, SMNVEV (reference sequence). The CDR3 covers 14 residues. Repertoires were generated with immunoSEQ multiplex PCR, while TCRdb's copy carries only in-frame clones and drops some. The sample lists about 77,000 clones, around 90% seen once, with roughly 20% in the top ten. The genes are TRBV27 and TRBJ1-6; tentative D call: TRBD1 (5 bases). The source material was peripheral blood, sampled before any cancer treatment. This receptor was identified in a woman aged 35-75 years with stage I squamous cell lung carcinoma. Here the CDR3 reads CASSLRGLGSPLHF. The CDR3 nucleotides are TGTGCCAGCAGTTTACGGGGCCTTGGTTCACCCCTCCACTTT.